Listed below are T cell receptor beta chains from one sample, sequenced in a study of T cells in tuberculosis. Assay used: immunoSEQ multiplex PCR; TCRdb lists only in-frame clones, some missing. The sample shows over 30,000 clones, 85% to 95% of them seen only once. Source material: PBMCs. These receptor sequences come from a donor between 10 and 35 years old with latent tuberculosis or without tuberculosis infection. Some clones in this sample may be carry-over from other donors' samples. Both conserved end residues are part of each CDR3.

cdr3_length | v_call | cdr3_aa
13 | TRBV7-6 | CASSFSGASGYTF
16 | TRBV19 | CASSIDTETGLNEQFF
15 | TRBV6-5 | CASSYSRQMNYGYTF
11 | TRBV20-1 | CSLTGGDGYTF
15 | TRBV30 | CAWSTLGSGNQPQHF
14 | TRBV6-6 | CASSFGTGDHGYTF
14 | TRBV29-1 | CSVATSGDVNEQFF
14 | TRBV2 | CASSVMTGEDEQYF
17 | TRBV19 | CASSTGPRGGPKDTQYF
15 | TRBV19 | CASSIDTGANYGYTF
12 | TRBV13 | CASSEFPGSTNF
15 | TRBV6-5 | CASRTAFYSNQPQHF
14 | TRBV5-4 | CASSFTGDGGGYTF
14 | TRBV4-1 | CASTRREQANEQFF
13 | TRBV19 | CASRQGATETQYF
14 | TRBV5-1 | CASSLGLVTDTQYF
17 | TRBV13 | CASSLEAGMGLYNEQFF
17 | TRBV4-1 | CASSQEPMRQINSPLHF
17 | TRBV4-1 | CASSQVATAPGGAEAFF
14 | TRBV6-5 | CASSRDRGIGEQYF
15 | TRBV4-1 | CASSQEDNSNQPQHF
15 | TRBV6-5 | CASSSLYRGTDTQYF
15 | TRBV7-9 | CASSRTGSKLNEQFF